The source of this TCR beta chain is a study of cytomegalovirus exposure and HLA in healthy donors. 60 Vbeta and 13 Jbeta primers were used in PCR. Sequenced by immunoSEQ multiplex PCR; TCRdb stores in-frame clones only, minus some. The table lists around 130,000 clones, 70% to 80% of them singletons. Donors showed nominal health when sampled, although they likely had unrecorded immune exposures. Per the germline V gene, CDR1 is MDHEN and CDR2 is SYDVKM. CDR3 size: 11 residues. V lost 8 bases and J lost 10, with 14 bases in between. This receptor was obtained from a woman aged 55-70 years in good health and CMV-seronegative. V gene TRBV28 combines with J gene TRBJ1-1; D not resolved. The sequencing sample was made of PBMCs. The CDR3 loop is CASGPLEGAFF. The CDR3 DNA reads TGTGCCAGCGGCCCACTTGAGGGAGCTTTCTTT.